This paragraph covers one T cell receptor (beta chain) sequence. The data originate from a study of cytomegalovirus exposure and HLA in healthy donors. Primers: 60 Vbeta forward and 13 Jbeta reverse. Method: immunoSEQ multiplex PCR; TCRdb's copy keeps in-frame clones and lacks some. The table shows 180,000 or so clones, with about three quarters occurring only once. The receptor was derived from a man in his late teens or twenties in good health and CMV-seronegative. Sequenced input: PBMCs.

The chain's CDR3 is CASSVETGAKNIQYF. The CDR3 DNA reads TGTGCCAGCAGCGTAGAGACGGGAGCCAAAAACATTCAGTACTTC. V gene TRBV9 combines with J gene TRBJ2-4; D gene ambiguous. Germline loops: CDR1 SGDLS, CDR2 YYNGEE. The CDR3 sequence is 15 residues long. The V gene lost 0 bases and the J gene lost 0 bases, with 7 bases spanning the gap.